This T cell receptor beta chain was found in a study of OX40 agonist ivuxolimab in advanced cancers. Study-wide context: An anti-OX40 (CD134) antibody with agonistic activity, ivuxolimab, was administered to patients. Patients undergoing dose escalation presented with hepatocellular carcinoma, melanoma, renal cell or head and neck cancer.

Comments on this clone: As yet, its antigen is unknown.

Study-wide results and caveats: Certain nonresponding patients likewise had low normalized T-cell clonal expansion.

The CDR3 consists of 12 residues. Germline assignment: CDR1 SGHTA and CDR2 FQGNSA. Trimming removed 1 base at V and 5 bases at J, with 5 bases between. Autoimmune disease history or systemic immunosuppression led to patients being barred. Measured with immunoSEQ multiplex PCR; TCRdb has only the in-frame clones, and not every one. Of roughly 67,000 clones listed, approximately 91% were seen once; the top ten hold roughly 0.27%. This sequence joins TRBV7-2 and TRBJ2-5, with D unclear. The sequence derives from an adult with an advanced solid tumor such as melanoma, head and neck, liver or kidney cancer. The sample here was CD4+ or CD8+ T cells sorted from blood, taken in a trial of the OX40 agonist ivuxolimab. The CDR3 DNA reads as TGTGCCAGCAGCTTAGTCTTCGAGACCCAGTACTTC. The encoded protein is CASSLVFETQYF.